Reported below is one TCR beta chain. As yet, its antigen is unknown. TCRdb processed the reads anew with MiXCR; each CDR3 protein has one entry. The data show some 270,000 distinct CDR3 sequences, around 20% seen once. This entry belongs to a study of T cell repertoires in cytomegalovirus infection. Across the whole study: HLA-B-restricted CMV epitopes that are well studied, plus recently identified HLA-C-restricted ones, were used by the study. CMV infection together with matching HLA type was indicated by public TCR beta signatures.

J was trimmed by 9 bases and V by 5 bases; bases with no gene match: 15. Germline CDR1 and CDR2: SEHNR and FQNEAQ (reference sequence). The CDR3 spans 16 residues. This TCR derives from a human donor in good health (CMV status not recorded). Some clones in this sample may be carry-over from other donors' samples. The chain carries TRBV7-9 and TRBJ2-3; 9 nucleotides agree with TRBD1. The sequencing here drew on cultured PBMCs, taken from culture after CMV antigen stimulation. The CDR3 DNA reads as TGTGCCAGCAGCCCTTGGGACAGGGTGATCTCGGAGACGCAGTATTTT. Translating it yields CASSPWDRVISETQYF. Full variable domain (remainder filled in from reference TRBV7-9 and TRBJ2-3): DTGVSQNPRHKITKRGQNVTFRCDPISEHNRLYWYRQTLGQGPEFLTYFQNEAQLEKSRLLSDRFSAERPKGSFSTLEIQRTEQGDSAMYLCASSPWDRVISETQYFGPGTRLTVL.